This T cell receptor beta chain originates from a study of T cell responses to AZD1222 COVID-19 vaccine. V lost 0 bases, J lost 7 bases, and 8 bases lay in between. The CDR3 is made up of 14 amino acids. Germline CDR1 reads SGDLS; CDR2 reads YYNGEE. Sequencing was performed with immunoSEQ multiplex PCR; in TCRdb, only in-frame clones are kept and a portion is missing. The table has 110,000 or so clones, around 83% seen once. In regard to this clone: Its matching antigen is unknown.

Study results and limitations: Regions left unmutated in variants are reportedly the target of nearly half of spike-specific TCRs.

The TCR sequence derives from an adult who received the AZD1222 COVID-19 vaccine. The rearrangement links TRBV9 to TRBJ1-6, with D uncertain. Sequences were derived from peripheral blood, sampled 28 days after the second AZD1222 dose. CDR3 nucleotide sequence: TGTGCCAGCAGCGTAGGCACAGCCAATTCACCCCTCCACTTT. Translation gives CASSVGTANSPLHF.